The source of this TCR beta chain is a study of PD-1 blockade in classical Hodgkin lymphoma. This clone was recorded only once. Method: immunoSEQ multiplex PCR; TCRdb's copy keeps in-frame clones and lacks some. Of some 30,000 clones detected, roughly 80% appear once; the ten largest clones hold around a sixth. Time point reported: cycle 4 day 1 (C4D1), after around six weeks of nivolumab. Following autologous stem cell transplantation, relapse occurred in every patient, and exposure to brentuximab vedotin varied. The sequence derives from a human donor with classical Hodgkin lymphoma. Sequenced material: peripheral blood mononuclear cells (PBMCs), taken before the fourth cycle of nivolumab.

The CDR3 bases are TGTGCCAGCAGCCAAGGGTTCTCTTCCGCCGGGACGCAGTATTTT. Amino acid sequence: CASSQGFSSAGTQYF. The chain uses TRBV14 and TRBJ2-3; D gene uncertain. The V end lost 1 base, the J end lost 9 bases, and 17 bases lay between the germline ends. CDR1 is SGHDN, CDR2 FVKESK, per germline. CDR3 length: 15 amino acids.